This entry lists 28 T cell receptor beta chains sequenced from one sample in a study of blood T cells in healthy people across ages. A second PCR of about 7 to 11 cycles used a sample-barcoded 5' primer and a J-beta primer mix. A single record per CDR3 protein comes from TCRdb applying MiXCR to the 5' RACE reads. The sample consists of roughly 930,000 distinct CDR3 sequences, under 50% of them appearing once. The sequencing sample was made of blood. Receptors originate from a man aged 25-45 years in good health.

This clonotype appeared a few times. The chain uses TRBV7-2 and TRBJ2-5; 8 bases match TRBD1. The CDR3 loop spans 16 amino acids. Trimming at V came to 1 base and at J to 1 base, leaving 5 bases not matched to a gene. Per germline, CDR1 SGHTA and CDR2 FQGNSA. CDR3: CASSLVRGQGQETQYF. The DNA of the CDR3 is TGTGCCAGCAGCTTAGTTAGAGGACAGGGCCAAGAGACCCAGTACTTC.

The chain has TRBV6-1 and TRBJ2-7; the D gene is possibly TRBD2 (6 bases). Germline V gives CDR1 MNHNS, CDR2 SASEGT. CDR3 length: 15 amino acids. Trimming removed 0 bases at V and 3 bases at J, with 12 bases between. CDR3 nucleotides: TGTGCCAGCAGTGAAGCGGGGGGACTCGGCTACGAGCAGTACTTC. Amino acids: CASSEAGGLGYEQYF.

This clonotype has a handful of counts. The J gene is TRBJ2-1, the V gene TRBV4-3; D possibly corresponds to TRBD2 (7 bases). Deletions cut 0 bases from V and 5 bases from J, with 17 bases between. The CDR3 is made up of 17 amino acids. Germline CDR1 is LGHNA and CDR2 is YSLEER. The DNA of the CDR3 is TGCGCCAGCAGCCAAGATAGGGGGGCTAGCGGTGACAATGAGCAGTTCTTC. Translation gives CASSQDRGASGDNEQFF.

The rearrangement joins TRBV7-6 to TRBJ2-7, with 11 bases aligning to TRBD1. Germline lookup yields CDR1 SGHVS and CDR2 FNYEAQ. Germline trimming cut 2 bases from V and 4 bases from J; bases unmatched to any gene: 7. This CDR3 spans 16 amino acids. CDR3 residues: CASSLSGTGGPYEQYF. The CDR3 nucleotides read TGTGCCAGCAGCTTATCCGGGACAGGGGGTCCTTACGAGCAGTACTTC.

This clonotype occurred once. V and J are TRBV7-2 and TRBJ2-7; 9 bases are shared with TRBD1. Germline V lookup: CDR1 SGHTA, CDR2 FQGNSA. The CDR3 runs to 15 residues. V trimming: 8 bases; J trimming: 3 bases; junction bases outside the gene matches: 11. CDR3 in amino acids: CASGPRQGGVYEQYF. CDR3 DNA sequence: TGTGCCAGCGGCCCCAGACAGGGGGGAGTCTACGAGCAGTACTTC.

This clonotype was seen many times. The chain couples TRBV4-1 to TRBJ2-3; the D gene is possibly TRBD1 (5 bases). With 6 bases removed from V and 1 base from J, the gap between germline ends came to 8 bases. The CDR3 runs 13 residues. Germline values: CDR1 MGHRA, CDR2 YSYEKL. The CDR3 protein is CASSLGRTDTQYF. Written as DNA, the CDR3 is TGCGCCAGCAGTCTGGGGCGCACAGATACGCAGTATTTT.

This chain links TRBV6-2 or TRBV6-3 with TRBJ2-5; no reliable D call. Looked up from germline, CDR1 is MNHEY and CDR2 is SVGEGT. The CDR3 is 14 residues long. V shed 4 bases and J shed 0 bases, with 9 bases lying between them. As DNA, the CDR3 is TGTGCCAGCAGTTTCCCAGGAGACCAAGAGACCCAGTACTTC. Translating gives CASSFPGDQETQYF.

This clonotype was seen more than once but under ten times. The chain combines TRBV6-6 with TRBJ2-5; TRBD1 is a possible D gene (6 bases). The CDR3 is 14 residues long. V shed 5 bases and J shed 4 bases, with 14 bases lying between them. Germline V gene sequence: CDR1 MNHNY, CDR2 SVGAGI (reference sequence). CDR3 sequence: CASSKAGAGETQYF. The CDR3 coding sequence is TGTGCCAGCAGTAAGGCAGGGGCTGGAGAGACCCAGTACTTC.

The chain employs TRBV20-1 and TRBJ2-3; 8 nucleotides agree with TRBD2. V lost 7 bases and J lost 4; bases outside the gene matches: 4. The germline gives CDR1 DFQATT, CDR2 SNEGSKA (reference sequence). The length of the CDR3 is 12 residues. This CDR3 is CSVPGGADTQYF. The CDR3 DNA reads TGCAGTGTACCGGGAGGGGCAGATACGCAGTATTTT.

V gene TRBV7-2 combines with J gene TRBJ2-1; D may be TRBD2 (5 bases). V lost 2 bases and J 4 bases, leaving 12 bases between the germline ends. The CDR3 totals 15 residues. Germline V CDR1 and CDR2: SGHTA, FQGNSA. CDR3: CASSLHGPGYNEQFF. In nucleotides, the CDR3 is TGTGCCAGCAGCTTACACGGACCGGGGTACAATGAGCAGTTCTTC.

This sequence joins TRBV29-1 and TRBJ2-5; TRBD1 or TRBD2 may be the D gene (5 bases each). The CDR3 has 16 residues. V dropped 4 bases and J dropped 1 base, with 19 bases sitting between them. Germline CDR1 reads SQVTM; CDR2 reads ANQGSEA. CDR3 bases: TGCAGCGTTGGGGCACCGGGCCAGGGAGCCCAAGAGACCCAGTACTTC. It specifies CSVGAPGQGAQETQYF.

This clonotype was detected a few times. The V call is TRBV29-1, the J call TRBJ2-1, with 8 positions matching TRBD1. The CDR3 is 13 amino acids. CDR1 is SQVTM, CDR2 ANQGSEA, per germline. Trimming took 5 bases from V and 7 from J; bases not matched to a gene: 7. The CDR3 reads CSVHDRGVNEQFF. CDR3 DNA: TGCAGCGTTCACGACAGGGGCGTTAATGAGCAGTTCTTC.

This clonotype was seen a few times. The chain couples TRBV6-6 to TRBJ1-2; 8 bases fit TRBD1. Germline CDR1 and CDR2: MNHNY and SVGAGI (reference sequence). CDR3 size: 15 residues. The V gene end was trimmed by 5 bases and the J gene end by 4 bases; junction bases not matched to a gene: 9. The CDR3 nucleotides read TGTGCCAGCAGTCACACGACAGGGGTAGGCTATGGCTACACCTTC. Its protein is CASSHTTGVGYGYTF.

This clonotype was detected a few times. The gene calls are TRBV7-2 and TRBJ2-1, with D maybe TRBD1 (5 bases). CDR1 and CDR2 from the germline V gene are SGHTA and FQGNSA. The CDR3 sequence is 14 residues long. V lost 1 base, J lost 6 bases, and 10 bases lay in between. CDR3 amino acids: CASSLGATGNEQFF. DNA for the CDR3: TGTGCCAGCAGCTTAGGGGCTACAGGCAATGAGCAGTTCTTC.

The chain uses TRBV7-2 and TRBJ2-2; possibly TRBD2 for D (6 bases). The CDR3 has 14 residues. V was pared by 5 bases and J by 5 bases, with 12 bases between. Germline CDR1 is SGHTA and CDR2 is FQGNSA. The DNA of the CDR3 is TGTGCCAGCAGCCACGGACTATTTACCGGGGAGCTGTTTTTT. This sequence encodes CASSHGLFTGELFF.

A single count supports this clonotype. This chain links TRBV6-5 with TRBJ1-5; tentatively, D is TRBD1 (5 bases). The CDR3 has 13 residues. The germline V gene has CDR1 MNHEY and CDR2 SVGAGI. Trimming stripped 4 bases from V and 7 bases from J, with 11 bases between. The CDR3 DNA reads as TGTGCCAGCAGTTTTCTAGAGGGGCAGCCCCAGCATTTT. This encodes CASSFLEGQPQHF.

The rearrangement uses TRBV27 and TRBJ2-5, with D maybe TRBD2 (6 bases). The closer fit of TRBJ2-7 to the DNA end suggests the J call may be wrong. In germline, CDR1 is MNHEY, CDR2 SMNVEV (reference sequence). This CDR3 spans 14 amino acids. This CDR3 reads CASSPGDTVSEQYF. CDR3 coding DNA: TGTGCCAGCAGTCCGGGGGATACGGTGTCCGAGCAGTACTTC.

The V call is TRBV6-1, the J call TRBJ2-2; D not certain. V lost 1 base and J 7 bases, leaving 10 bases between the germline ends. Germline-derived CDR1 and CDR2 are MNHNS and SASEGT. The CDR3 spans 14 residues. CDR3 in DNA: TGTGCCAGCAGTGAAGGAGGTTCTAACGGGGAGCTGTTTTTT. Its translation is CASSEGGSNGELFF.

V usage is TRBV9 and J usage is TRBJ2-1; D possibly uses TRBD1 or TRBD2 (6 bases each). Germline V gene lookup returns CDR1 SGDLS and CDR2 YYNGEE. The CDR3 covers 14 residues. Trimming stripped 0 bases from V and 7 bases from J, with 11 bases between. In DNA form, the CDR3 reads TGTGCCAGCAGCGTAGGGGGGGCGACGAATGAGCAGTTCTTC. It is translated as CASSVGGATNEQFF.

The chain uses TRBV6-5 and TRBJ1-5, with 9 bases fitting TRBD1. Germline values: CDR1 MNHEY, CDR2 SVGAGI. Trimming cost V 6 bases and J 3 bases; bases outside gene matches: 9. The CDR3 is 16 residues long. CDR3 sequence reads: CASSPGTGSSNQPQHF. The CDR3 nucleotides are TGTGCCAGCAGCCCCGGGACAGGGAGCTCCAATCAGCCCCAGCATTTT.

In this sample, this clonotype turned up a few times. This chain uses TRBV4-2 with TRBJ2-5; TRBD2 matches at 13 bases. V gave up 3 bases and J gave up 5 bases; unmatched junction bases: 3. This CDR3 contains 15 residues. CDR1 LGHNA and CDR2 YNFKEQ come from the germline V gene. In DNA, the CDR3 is TGTGCCAGCAGCCACGGGACTAGCGGGGAGGAGACCCAGTACTTC. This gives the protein CASSHGTSGEETQYF.

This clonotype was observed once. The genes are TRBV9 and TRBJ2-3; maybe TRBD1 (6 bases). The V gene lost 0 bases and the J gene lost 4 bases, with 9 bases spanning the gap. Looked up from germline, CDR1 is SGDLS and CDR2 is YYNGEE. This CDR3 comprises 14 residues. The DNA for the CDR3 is TGTGCCAGCAGCGTAGAGTCAGGGGCAGATACGCAGTATTTT. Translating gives CASSVESGADTQYF.

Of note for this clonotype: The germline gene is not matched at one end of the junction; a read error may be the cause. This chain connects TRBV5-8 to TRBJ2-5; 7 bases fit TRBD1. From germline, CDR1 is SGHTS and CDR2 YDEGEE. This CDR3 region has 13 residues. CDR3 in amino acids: CGSRDSKQETQYF. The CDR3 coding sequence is TGCGGATCCCGGGACAGTAAACAAGAGACCCAGTACTTC. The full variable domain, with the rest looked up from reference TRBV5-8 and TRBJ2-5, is EAGVTQSPTHLIKTRGQQATLRCSPISGHTSVYWYQQALGLGLQFLLWYDEGEERNRGNFPPRFSGRQFPNYSSELNVNALELEDSALYLCGSRDSKQETQYFGPGTRLLVL.

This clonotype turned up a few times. Here the CDR3 reads CASSGLRHRANYGYTF. The CDR3 DNA sequence: TGTGCCAGCAGTGGGCTCAGACATAGAGCTAACTATGGCTACACCTTC. The V and J genes are TRBV28 and TRBJ1-2, with no clear D. Germline V lookup: CDR1 MDHEN, CDR2 SYDVKM. The V end lost 5 bases, the J end lost 0 bases, and 16 bases lay between the germline ends. The CDR3 has 16 amino acids.

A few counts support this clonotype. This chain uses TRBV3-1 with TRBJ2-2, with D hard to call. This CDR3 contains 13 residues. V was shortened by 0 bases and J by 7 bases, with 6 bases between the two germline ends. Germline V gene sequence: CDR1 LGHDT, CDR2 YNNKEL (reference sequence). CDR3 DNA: TGTGCCAGCAGCCAAGAAGGGAACGGGGAGCTGTTTTTT. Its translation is CASSQEGNGELFF.

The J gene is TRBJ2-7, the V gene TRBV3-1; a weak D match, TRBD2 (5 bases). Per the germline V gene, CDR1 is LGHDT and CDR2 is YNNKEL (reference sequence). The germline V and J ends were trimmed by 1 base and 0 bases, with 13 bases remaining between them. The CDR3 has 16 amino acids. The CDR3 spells CASSQGGRGLSYEQYF. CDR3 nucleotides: TGTGCCAGCAGCCAAGGGGGTCGGGGTCTCTCCTACGAGCAGTACTTC.

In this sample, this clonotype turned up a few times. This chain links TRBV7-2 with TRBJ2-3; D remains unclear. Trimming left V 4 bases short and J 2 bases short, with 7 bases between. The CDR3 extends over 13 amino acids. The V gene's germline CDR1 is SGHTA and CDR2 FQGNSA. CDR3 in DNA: TGTGCCAGCAGCTGGGCGTACACAGATACGCAGTATTTT. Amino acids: CASSWAYTDTQYF.

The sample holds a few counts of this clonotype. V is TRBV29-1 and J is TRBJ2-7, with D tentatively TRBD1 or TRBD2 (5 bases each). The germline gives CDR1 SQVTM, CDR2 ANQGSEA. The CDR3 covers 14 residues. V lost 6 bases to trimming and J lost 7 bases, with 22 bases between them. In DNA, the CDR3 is TGCAGCGTGGCCGGCACAGGAGGTATATGGGAGCAGTACTTC. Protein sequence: CSVAGTGGIWEQYF.